The source of this T cell receptor beta chain is a study of identical twins. This clonotype has more than one count but fewer than ten. Antigen: not known. Study conclusions and caveats: Out-of-frame beta sequences exhibited a weaker degree of excess twin sharing. Diverse VJ usage suggested most zero-insertion clonotypes were not invariant T cells. Models underestimated TCR alpha sharing (out-of-frame) in monozygotic twins.

Template switching added a universal primer site; cDNA carried unique molecular identifiers. MiXCR, run by TCRdb on the 5' RACE reads, gives a single entry per CDR3 protein. The sample records 250,000 to 300,000 distinct CDR3 sequences, about 8.3% being singletons. The CDR3 is 17 residues long. From germline, CDR1 is SNHLY and CDR2 FYNNEI. V lost 3 bases and J lost 4; bases outside the gene matches: 7. These records were also assigned to another study, of yellow fever vaccine responses in identical twins.

The clonotype was recovered from a woman aged 18-29 years in good health. The V and J genes are TRBV2 and TRBJ2-1; 12 nucleotides agree with TRBD2. Sequencing input: CD8+ T cells sorted from blood. The CDR3 nucleotides read TGTGCCAGCAGTGATGGTGGCACTAGCGGGAGGTACAATGAGCAGTTCTTC. Protein: CASSDGGTSGRYNEQFF.